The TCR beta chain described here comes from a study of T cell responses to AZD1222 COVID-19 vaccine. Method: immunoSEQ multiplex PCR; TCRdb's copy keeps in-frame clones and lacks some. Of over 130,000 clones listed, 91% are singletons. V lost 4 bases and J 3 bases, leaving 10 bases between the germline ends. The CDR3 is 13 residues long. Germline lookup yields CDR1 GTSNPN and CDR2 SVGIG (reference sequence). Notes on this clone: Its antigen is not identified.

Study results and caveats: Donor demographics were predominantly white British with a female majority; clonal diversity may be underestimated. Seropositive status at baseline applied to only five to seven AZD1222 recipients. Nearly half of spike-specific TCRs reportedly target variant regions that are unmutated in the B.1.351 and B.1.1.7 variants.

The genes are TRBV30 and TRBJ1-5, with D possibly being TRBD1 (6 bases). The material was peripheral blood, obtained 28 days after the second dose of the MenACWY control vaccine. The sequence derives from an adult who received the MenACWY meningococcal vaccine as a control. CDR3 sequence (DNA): TGTGCCTGGAACGACAGGCCCAATCAGCCCCAGCATTTT. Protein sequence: CAWNDRPNQPQHF.